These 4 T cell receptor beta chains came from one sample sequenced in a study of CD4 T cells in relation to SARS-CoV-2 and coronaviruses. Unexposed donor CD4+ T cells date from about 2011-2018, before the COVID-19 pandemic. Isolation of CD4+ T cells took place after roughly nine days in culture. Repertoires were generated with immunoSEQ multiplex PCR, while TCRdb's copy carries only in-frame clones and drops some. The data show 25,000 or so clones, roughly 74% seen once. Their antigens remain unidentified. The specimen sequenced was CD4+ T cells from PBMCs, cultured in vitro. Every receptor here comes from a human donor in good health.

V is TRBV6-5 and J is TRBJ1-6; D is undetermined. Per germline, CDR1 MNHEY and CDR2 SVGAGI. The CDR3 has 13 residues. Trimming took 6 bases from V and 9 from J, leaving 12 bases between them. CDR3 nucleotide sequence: TGTGCCAGCAGCCTAGGAGGATTTTCACCCCTCCACTTT. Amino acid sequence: CASSLGGFSPLHF.

The CDR3 bases are TGTGCCAGCAGCTTGGTCTGGACAGCAACCTACAATGAGCAGTTCTTC. Translated, it gives CASSLVWTATYNEQFF. This chain links TRBV5-6 with TRBJ2-1, with TRBD1 as a possible D gene (6 bases). Trimming pared 0 bases from V and 2 bases from J, leaving 12 bases between. The CDR3 runs 16 residues. CDR1 is SGHDT and CDR2 is YYEEEE in the germline V gene.

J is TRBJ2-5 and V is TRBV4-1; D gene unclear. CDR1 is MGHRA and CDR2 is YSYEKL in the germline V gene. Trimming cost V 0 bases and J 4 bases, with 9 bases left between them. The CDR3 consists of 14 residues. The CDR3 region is CASSQETAGETQYF. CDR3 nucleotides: TGCGCCAGCAGCCAAGAAACGGCAGGAGAGACCCAGTACTTC.

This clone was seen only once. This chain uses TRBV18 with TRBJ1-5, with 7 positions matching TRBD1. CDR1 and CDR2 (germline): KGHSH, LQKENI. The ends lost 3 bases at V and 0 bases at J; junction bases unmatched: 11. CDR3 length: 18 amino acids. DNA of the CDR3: TGTGCCAGCTCACCCGAGTCCCGACAGGGAAATAGCAATCAGCCCCAGCATTTT. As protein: CASSPESRQGNSNQPQHF.